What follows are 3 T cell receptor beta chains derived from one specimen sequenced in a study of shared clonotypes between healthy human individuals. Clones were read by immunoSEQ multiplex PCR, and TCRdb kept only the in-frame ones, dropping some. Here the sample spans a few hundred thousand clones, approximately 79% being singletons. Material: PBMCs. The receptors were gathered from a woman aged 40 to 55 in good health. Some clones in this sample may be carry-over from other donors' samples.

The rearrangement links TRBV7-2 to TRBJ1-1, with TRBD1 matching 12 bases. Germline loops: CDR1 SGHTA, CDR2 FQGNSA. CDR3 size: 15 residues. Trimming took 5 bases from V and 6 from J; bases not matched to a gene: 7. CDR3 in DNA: TGTGCCAGCAGCGATACCGGGACAGGGGGCTCTGAAGCTTTCTTT. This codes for CASSDTGTGGSEAFF.

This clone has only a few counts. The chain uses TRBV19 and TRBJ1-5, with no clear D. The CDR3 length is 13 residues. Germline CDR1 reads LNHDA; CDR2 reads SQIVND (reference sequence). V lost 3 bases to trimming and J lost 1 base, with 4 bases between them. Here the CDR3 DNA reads TGTGCCAGTAGTATGTGGAGCAATCAGCCCCAGCATTTT. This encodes CASSMWSNQPQHF.

The CDR3 DNA follows: TGTGCCAGCAGTGAATCCCGTTTCGAGGCGAACGCCCAGAGTACGCAGTATTTT. Translating gives CASSESRFEANAQSTQYF. The chain recombines TRBV25-1 with TRBJ2-3; D gene unclear. Germline values: CDR1 MGHDK, CDR2 SYGVNS. This CDR3 has 18 amino acids. With 1 base removed from V and 8 bases from J, the gap between germline ends came to 25 bases.